Reported below is one TCR beta chain. This entry is derived from a study of control samples from healthy donors and cancer patients. The data were produced by immunoSEQ multiplex PCR, yet TCRdb's version contains in-frame clones alone and is incomplete. Here the sample spans 130,000 or so clones, 94% being singletons. V was cut by 0 bases and J by 0 bases, with 11 bases left in between. CDR1 is SGHRS and CDR2 is YFSETQ in the germline V gene. This CDR3 has 16 amino acids. Sequenced sample: blood. The J gene is TRBJ2-3, the V gene TRBV5-1; D is uncertain. The TCR originated in a man aged 35 to 55 in good health. The CDR3 loop is CASSLEGHTSTDTQYF. As DNA, the CDR3 is TGCGCCAGCAGCTTGGAAGGCCACACTAGCACAGATACGCAGTATTTT.